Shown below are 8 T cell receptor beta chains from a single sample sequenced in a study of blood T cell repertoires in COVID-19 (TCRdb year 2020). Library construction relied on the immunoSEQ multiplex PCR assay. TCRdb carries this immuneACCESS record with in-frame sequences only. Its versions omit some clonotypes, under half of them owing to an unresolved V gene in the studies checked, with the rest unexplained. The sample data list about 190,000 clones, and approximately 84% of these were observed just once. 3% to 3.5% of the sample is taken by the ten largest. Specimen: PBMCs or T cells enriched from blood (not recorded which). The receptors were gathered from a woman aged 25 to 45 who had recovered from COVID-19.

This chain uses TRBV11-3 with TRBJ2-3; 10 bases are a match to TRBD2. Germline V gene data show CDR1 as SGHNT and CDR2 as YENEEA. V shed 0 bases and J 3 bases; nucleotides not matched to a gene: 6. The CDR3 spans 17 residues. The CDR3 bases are TGTGCCAGCAGCTTAGATAGTAGCGGGGGGCGAACAGATACGCAGTATTTT. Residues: CASSLDSSGGRTDTQYF.

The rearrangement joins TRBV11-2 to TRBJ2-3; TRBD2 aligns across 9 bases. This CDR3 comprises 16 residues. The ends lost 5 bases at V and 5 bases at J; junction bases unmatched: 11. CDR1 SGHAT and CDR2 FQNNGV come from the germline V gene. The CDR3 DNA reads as TGTGCCAGCAGCACCCAAGGCGGGAGGGCCAGAGATACGCAGTATTTT. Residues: CASSTQGGRARDTQYF.

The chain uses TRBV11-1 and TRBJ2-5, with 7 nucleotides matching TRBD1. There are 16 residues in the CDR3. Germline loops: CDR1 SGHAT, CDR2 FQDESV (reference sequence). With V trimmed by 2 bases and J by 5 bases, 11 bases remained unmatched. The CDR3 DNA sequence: TGTGCCAGCAGCTTAACCACACTAGGGGGCCAGGAGACCCAGTACTTC. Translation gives CASSLTTLGGQETQYF. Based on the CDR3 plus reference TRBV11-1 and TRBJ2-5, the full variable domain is EAEVAQSPRYKITEKSQAVAFWCDPISGHATLYWYRQILGQGPELLVQFQDESVVDDSQLPKDRFSAERLKGVDSTLKIQPAELGDSAMYLCASSLTTLGGQETQYFGPGTRLLVL.

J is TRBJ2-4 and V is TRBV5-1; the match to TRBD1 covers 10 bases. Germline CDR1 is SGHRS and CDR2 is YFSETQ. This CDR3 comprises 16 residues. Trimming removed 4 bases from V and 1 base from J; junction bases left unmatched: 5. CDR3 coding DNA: TGCGCCAGCAGCGGTGGGACAGGGGTCGCCAAAAACATTCAGTACTTC. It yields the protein CASSGGTGVAKNIQYF.

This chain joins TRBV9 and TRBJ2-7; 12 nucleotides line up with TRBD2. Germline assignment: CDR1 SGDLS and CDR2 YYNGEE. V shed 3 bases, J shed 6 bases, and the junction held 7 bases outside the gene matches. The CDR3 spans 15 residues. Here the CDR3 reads CASSGRLAGVREQYF. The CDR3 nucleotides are TGTGCCAGCAGCGGAAGACTAGCGGGAGTGCGCGAGCAGTACTTC.

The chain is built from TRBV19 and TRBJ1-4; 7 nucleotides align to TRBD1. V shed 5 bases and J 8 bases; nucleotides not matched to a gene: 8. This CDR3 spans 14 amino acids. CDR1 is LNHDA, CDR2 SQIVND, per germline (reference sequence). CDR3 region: CASSGLRDSEKLFF. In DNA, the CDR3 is TGTGCCAGTAGTGGTCTCCGGGACAGCGAAAAACTGTTTTTT.

The CDR3 reads CASSFSGGRYNEQFF. CDR3 sequence (DNA): TGTGCCAGCAGTTTTAGCGGGGGCCGGTACAATGAGCAGTTCTTC. The chain joins TRBV2 to TRBJ2-1; 9 bases map to TRBD2. The germline CDR1 and CDR2 sequences are SNHLY and FYNNEI. V was pared by 5 bases and J by 4 bases, with 6 bases of the junction left unmatched. This CDR3 comprises 15 residues.

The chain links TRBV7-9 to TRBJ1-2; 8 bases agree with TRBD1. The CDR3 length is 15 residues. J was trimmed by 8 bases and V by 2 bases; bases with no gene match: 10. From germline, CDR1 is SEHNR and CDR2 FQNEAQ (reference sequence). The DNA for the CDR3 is TGTGCCAGCAGCTTAAACCTCCAGGGGGCGGAGGGCTACACCTTC. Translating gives CASSLNLQGAEGYTF.